The source of this T cell receptor (beta chain) is a study of cytomegalovirus exposure and HLA in healthy donors. Study at large: Caucasian-associated ancestry cluster membership applied to 75% to 85% of around 400 genotyped donors. Study-level findings and limits: It has been reported that TCR beta sequences accurately predicted the HLA-A and HLA-B alleles of most subjects. A missense DCLRE1C variant was associated with V- and J-gene trimming of TCR beta chains in a later analysis, and an independent cohort replicated the association. 16,951 TCR beta sequences were associated with HLA alleles at 0.05 false discovery rate in a later analysis.

Concerning this clone itself: What it binds is unknown.

PCR amplification relied on 60 Vbeta primers (plus 13 Jbeta primers). The table came from immunoSEQ multiplex PCR; TCRdb's copy has only in-frame clones and leaves some out. The sample has 100,000 to 150,000 clones, and its top ten clones hold roughly 1.7%. Unmatched junction bases numbered 6, after V lost 2 bases and J lost 4 bases. The CDR3 sequence is 14 residues long. Germline assignment: CDR1 GTSNPN and CDR2 SVGIG (reference sequence). This receptor was taken from a middle-aged woman in good health and CMV-seropositive. The source material was PBMCs. The chain joins TRBV30 to TRBJ2-7, with TRBD1 matching 9 bases. CDR3 nucleotide sequence: TGTGCCTGGAGTTCCACCGGGACAGGGTACGAGCAGTACTTC. Translation gives CAWSSTGTGYEQYF.